The 18 T cell receptor beta chains reported below all come from one sample, sequenced in a study of neoadjuvant anti-PD-1 for oral cavity cancer. As to time point: after neoadjuvant nivolumab, at surgical resection. Profiled with immunoSEQ multiplex PCR; TCRdb holds only in-frame clones, not every one. The table includes about 23,000 clones, 35% to 50% detected once. The material sequenced was tumor tissue, taken after nivolumab (anti-PD-1) treatment. The source of these receptors is a person aged 35-79 years with oral cavity squamous cell carcinoma.

There are many counts of this clone. The chain couples TRBV30 to TRBJ1-1, with D maybe TRBD1 (5 bases). V was pared by 3 bases and J by 11 bases, with 13 bases between. Germline CDR1 reads GTSNPN; CDR2 reads SVGIG (reference sequence). The CDR3 runs to 11 residues. The CDR3 coding sequence is TGTGCCTGGAGCCCCGGGGGATCGGCTTTCTTT. Protein sequence: CAWSPGGSAFF.

Only a few counts were recorded for this clone. The CDR3 nucleotides are TGTGCCAGCAGTCCCATGTGGAATAATGAAAAACTGTTTTTT. Its protein is CASSPMWNNEKLFF. The rearrangement uses TRBV6-5 and TRBJ1-4, with unresolved D. Trimming stripped 5 bases from V and 4 bases from J, with 11 bases between. Germline assignment: CDR1 MNHEY and CDR2 SVGAGI. The CDR3 is made up of 14 amino acids.

J is TRBJ1-6 and V is TRBV6-1; D gene uncertain. V dropped 8 bases and J dropped 2 bases, with 10 bases sitting between them. The length of the CDR3 is 14 residues. Germline V gives CDR1 MNHNS, CDR2 SASEGT. CDR3 sequence (DNA): TGTGCCAGCGCCCCACCCGCCTATAATTCACCCCTCCACTTT. Its protein product is CASAPPAYNSPLHF.

This rearrangement joins TRBV11-2 to TRBJ1-2; 10 nucleotides agree with TRBD1. V gave up 5 bases and J gave up 3 bases; unmatched junction bases: 6. The germline CDR1 and CDR2 sequences are SGHAT and FQNNGV. The CDR3 is 15 residues long. Here the CDR3 reads CASSLRTGGHYGYTF. The CDR3 DNA reads as TGTGCCAGCAGCCTGAGGACAGGGGGACACTATGGCTACACCTTC.

This chain joins TRBV29-1 and TRBJ2-2; tentatively, D is TRBD1 (6 bases). CDR3 length equals 13 residues. Germline V gives CDR1 SQVTM, CDR2 ANQGSEA. V shed 6 bases and J shed 7 bases, with 15 bases lying between them. The CDR3 DNA reads as TGCAGCGTCCTGACAGGAAGGGGCGGGGAGCTGTTTTTT. It specifies CSVLTGRGGELFF.

This clone showed up just a few times. This rearrangement joins TRBV7-2 to TRBJ2-2; TRBD2 matches 8 bases. With 8 bases clipped from V and 5 bases from J, the junction kept 7 bases outside the gene matches. The CDR3 is made up of 14 amino acids. The germline CDR1 and CDR2 sequences are SGHTA and FQGNSA. The CDR3 bases are TGTGCCAGCCGGCGCGGGGGGCAGACCGGGGAGCTGTTTTTT. Translation: CASRRGGQTGELFF.

This clone was counted between two and nine times. The chain joins TRBV18 to TRBJ2-2; 7 bases are a match to TRBD1. This CDR3 comprises 15 residues. Germline trimming cut 1 base from V and 5 bases from J; bases unmatched to any gene: 4. CDR1 is KGHSH and CDR2 is LQKENI in the germline V gene. The CDR3 loop is CASSPQGATTGELFF. In DNA form, the CDR3 reads TGTGCCAGCTCACCACAGGGGGCTACAACCGGGGAGCTGTTTTTT.

The chain has TRBV7-2 and TRBJ1-6; the D is unclear. The germline CDR1 and CDR2 sequences are SGHTA and FQGNSA. V lost 2 bases, J lost 5 bases, and 7 bases lay in between. This CDR3 spans 14 amino acids. Here the CDR3 reads CASSLLQDNSPLHF. The CDR3 DNA sequence: TGTGCCAGCAGCTTATTGCAGGATAATTCACCCCTCCACTTT.

This sequence joins TRBV19 and TRBJ1-2; D is possibly TRBD1 (5 bases). This CDR3 has 15 amino acids. Trimming cost V 4 bases and J 5 bases, with 17 bases left between them. Looked up from germline, CDR1 is LNHDA and CDR2 is SQIVND (reference sequence). This chain's CDR3 is CASSKRGRRLYGYTF. For the CDR3, the DNA is TGTGCCAGTAGTAAGAGGGGACGGAGGTTATATGGCTACACCTTC. Supplemented by reference TRBV19 and TRBJ1-2, the full variable domain reads DGGITQSPKYLFRKEGQNVTLSCEQNLNHDAMYWYRQDPGQGLRLIYYSQIVNDFQKGDIAEGYSVSREKKESFPLTVTSAQKNPTAFYLCASSKRGRRLYGYTFGSGTRLTVV.

Here the CDR3 DNA reads TGTGCCTGGGGCCGGGCAGGGGATCAGCCCCAGCATTTT. Amino acids: CAWGRAGDQPQHF. The gene calls are TRBV30 and TRBJ1-5; weak D call: TRBD1 (6 bases). Germline lookup yields CDR1 GTSNPN and CDR2 SVGIG (reference sequence). CDR3 size: 13 residues. Between the trimmed V and J ends, which lost 5 bases and 5 bases, there was a span of 13 bases.

This chain joins TRBV6-1 and TRBJ1-1; no definite D call. CDR3 length equals 16 residues. Trimming removed 0 bases at V and 1 base at J, with 12 bases between. Germline values: CDR1 MNHNS, CDR2 SASEGT. In DNA, the CDR3 is TGTGCCAGCAGTGAAGCGGTCGGCTCCAAGAACACTGAAGCTTTCTTT. The encoded protein is CASSEAVGSKNTEAFF.

The chain has TRBV9 and TRBJ1-1; the D is unclear. The germline CDR1 and CDR2 sequences are SGDLS and YYNGEE. CDR3 length: 16 amino acids. The V and J ends lost 4 bases and 6 bases respectively, with 22 bases between them. The CDR3 loop is CASSPNLLGFVSEAFF. The DNA for the CDR3 is TGTGCCAGCAGCCCCAACCTTTTAGGGTTTGTTTCTGAAGCTTTCTTT.

The gene calls are TRBV7-6 and TRBJ1-6; 7 bases line up with TRBD1. Germline trimming cut 1 base from V and 7 bases from J; bases unmatched to any gene: 10. There are 17 residues in the CDR3. The germline CDR1 and CDR2 sequences are SGHVS and FNYEAQ. CDR3 residues: CASSLVPGTDLNSPLHF. The CDR3 DNA sequence: TGTGCCAGCAGCTTAGTCCCCGGGACAGACCTCAATTCACCCCTCCACTTT.

This chain joins TRBV15 and TRBJ1-1, with D tentatively TRBD1 (5 bases). Germline CDR1 is LNHNV and CDR2 is YYDKDF (reference sequence). The CDR3 is 17 residues long. Trimming took off 5 bases at V and 4 bases at J, with 23 bases between the two ends. This chain's CDR3 is CATSPGQVGILGTEAFF. CDR3 in DNA: TGTGCCACCAGCCCGGGGCAGGTTGGGATTTTGGGCACTGAAGCTTTCTTT.

This clone was observed a single time. The chain links TRBV9 to TRBJ2-3; possible D gene TRBD2, 7 bases. In germline, CDR1 is SGDLS, CDR2 YYNGEE. CDR3 length: 15 residues. Deletions cut 1 base from V and 4 bases from J, with 13 bases between. The CDR3 spells CASSVSAGAADTQYF. For the CDR3, the DNA is TGTGCCAGCAGCGTATCGGCGGGGGCCGCAGATACGCAGTATTTT.

The chain is built from TRBV5-6 and TRBJ2-7, with D perhaps given as TRBD1 or TRBD2 (5 bases each). The CDR3 runs to 14 residues. V was shortened by 0 bases and J by 0 bases, with 7 bases between the two germline ends. CDR1 and CDR2 from the germline V gene are SGHDT and YYEEEE. CDR3 nucleotides: TGTGCCAGCAGCTTGGGGGACGGCTCCTACGAGCAGTACTTC. The encoded protein is CASSLGDGSYEQYF.

A note on this clone: Relative to the germline gene, one junction end is altered; a read error may explain this. The CDR3 region is CASSQDLSGQPYNEQFF. The CDR3 DNA follows: TGCGCCAGCAGCCAAGATCTAAGCGGGCAGCCCTACAATGAGCAGTTCTTC. The V and J genes are TRBV11-2 and TRBJ2-1, with D possibly being TRBD2 (6 bases). The CDR3 is 17 residues long. Germline lookup yields CDR1 SGHAT and CDR2 FQNNGV.

The rearrangement uses TRBV4-3 and TRBJ2-3; D is perhaps TRBD2 (6 bases). Trimming removed 3 bases at V and 3 bases at J, with 16 bases between. Germline V gives CDR1 LGHNA, CDR2 YSLEER. The CDR3 totals 16 residues. The DNA for the CDR3 is TGCGCCAGCAGCCAGGACTACCGGGACGTAACAGATACGCAGTATTTT. Translating it yields CASSQDYRDVTDTQYF.